Shown below are 17 T cell receptor beta chains from a single sample sequenced in a study of blood T cell repertoires in COVID-19. TCRdb's copy holds only in-frame clones and misses some; the assay was immunoSEQ multiplex PCR. The table shows about 40,000 clones, with roughly four fifths occurring only once. Input material: peripheral blood. The receptor source for this set is a human donor in a cohort sampled during active or convalescent COVID-19. The donor label of this sample is uncertain.

J is TRBJ2-2 and V is TRBV24-1; 10 nucleotides line up with TRBD2. The germline CDR1 and CDR2 sequences are KGHDR and SFDVKD. The CDR3 sequence is 13 residues long. With V trimmed by 8 bases and J by 7 bases, 3 bases remained unmatched. The DNA of the CDR3 is TGTGCCACCAAAACTAGCGGGAACGGGGAGCTGTTTTTT. It translates to CATKTSGNGELFF.

The gene calls are TRBV6-5 and TRBJ1-1; D unresolved. Between the trimmed V and J ends, which lost 1 base and 4 bases, there was a span of 13 bases. CDR1 and CDR2 from the germline V gene are MNHEY and SVGAGI. There are 15 residues in the CDR3. This chain's CDR3 is CASSYWAKTVTEAFF. The CDR3 nucleotides read TGTGCCAGCAGTTACTGGGCCAAAACAGTCACTGAAGCTTTCTTT.

This chain links TRBV5-1 with TRBJ2-1; 8 positions agree with TRBD1. Germline values: CDR1 SGHRS, CDR2 YFSETQ. The J segment lost 9 bases and the V segment lost 2 bases, leaving 7 bases of the junction unmatched. The length of the CDR3 is 14 residues. The CDR3 region has the DNA TGCGCCAGCAGCTTCGGACAGGGACGGGGTGAGCAGTTCTTC. Encoded protein: CASSFGQGRGEQFF. The entire variable domain, with the rest obtained from reference TRBV5-1 and TRBJ2-1, is as follows: KAGVTQTPRYLIKTRGQQVTLSCSPISGHRSVSWYQQTPGQGLQFLFEYFSETQRNKGNFPGRFSGRQFSNSRSEMNVSTLELGDSALYLCASSFGQGRGEQFFGPGTRLTVL.

The V and J genes are TRBV5-6 and TRBJ1-2; maybe TRBD1 (6 bases). Germline V gene sequence: CDR1 SGHDT, CDR2 YYEEEE. V gave up 2 bases and J gave up 3 bases, with 11 bases separating them. CDR3 length equals 14 residues. The CDR3 DNA reads as TGTGCCAGCAGCTTCGGACAGAGAGACTATGGCTACACCTTC. Amino acid sequence: CASSFGQRDYGYTF.

The chain links TRBV30 to TRBJ2-2; 7 bases map to TRBD2. Germline lookup yields CDR1 GTSNPN and CDR2 SVGIG (reference sequence). CDR3 length equals 12 residues. J gave up 6 bases and V 3 bases, and 1 base lay outside the gene matches. This CDR3 is CAWRAGAGELFF. The CDR3 DNA sequence: TGTGCCTGGAGGGCGGGGGCCGGGGAGCTGTTTTTT.

In this sample, this clone turned up a few times. The J gene is TRBJ2-7, the V gene TRBV30; unclear D gene. CDR3 length equals 11 residues. Germline loops: CDR1 GTSNPN, CDR2 SVGIG (reference sequence). With 3 bases removed from V and 2 bases from J, the gap between germline ends came to 5 bases. The CDR3 nucleotides are TGTGCCTGGAGGGCCACCTACGAGCAGTACTTC. Amino acid sequence: CAWRATYEQYF.

The chain carries TRBV4-2 and TRBJ1-2, with D uncertain. The CDR3 has 16 amino acids. Trimming cost V 0 bases and J 2 bases, with 13 bases left between them. CDR1 and CDR2 from the germline V gene are LGHNA and YNFKEQ. The CDR3 is CASSQDRGRGNYGYTF. Written as DNA, the CDR3 is TGTGCCAGCAGCCAAGATCGGGGAAGAGGGAACTATGGCTACACCTTC.

The V call is TRBV4-3, the J call TRBJ1-5; the D gene is possibly TRBD1 (5 bases). The V gene lost 0 bases and the J gene lost 6 bases, with 15 bases spanning the gap. Looked up from germline, CDR1 is LGHNA and CDR2 is YSLEER. This CDR3 has 16 amino acids. CDR3 loop: CASSQDGGALPQPQHF. The CDR3 DNA sequence: TGCGCCAGCAGCCAAGATGGTGGGGCCCTACCTCAGCCCCAGCATTTT.

The chain couples TRBV11-3 to TRBJ1-2, with a tentative D call TRBD1 (6 bases). Per the germline V gene, CDR1 is SGHNT and CDR2 is YENEEA. The CDR3 runs 14 residues. V gave up 5 bases and J gave up 4 bases, with 14 bases separating them. The CDR3 region has the DNA TGTGCCAGCAGCCCACTAACAGGGTCCTATGGCTACACCTTC. Translation: CASSPLTGSYGYTF.

V gene TRBV5-5 combines with J gene TRBJ1-4; D is unresolved. Germline V gene data show CDR1 as SGHKS and CDR2 as YYEKEE (reference sequence). The germline V and J ends were trimmed by 1 base and 8 bases, with 21 bases remaining between them. The CDR3 is made up of 17 amino acids. In nucleotides, the CDR3 is TGTGCCAGCAGCTTGAAAGGGAGGGCAGACGCCGAGGAAAAACTGTTTTTT. Amino acid sequence: CASSLKGRADAEEKLFF.

The rearrangement joins TRBV12-3 or TRBV12-4 to TRBJ1-2; D possibly corresponds to TRBD1 (6 bases). Between the trimmed V and J ends, which lost 5 bases and 5 bases, there was a span of 12 bases. The CDR3 consists of 13 residues. The CDR3 bases are TGTGCCAGCAGTCCTGGGACAAAATATGGCTACACCTTC. Translating it yields CASSPGTKYGYTF.

This chain connects TRBV9 to TRBJ2-3, with 9 positions matching TRBD2. The CDR3 covers 16 residues. V shed 5 bases and J 4 bases; nucleotides not matched to a gene: 11. The V gene's germline CDR1 is SGDLS and CDR2 YYNGEE. The CDR3 region is CASSKDSGSLADTQYF. As DNA, the CDR3 is TGTGCCAGCAGTAAGGATAGCGGGAGTTTAGCAGATACGCAGTATTTT.

The chain's CDR3 is CASSYGYSWYF. The DNA for the CDR3 is TGTGCCAGCAGCTACGGGTACAGCTGGTACTTC. The chain carries TRBV6-6 and TRBJ2-7, with D uncertain. Germline V lookup: CDR1 MNHNY, CDR2 SVGAGI (reference sequence). Trimming left V 6 bases short and J 12 bases short, with 15 bases between. There are 11 residues in the CDR3.

The chain couples TRBV30 to TRBJ2-7; 8 bases are a match to TRBD2. The CDR3 runs to 15 residues. CDR1 and CDR2 from the germline V gene are GTSNPN and SVGIG (reference sequence). V was clipped by 0 bases and J by 1 base; unmatched bases: 5. The CDR3 loop is CAWSVGAGGSYEQYF. CDR3 coding DNA: TGTGCCTGGAGTGTAGGGGCGGGAGGTTCCTACGAGCAGTACTTC.

The chain carries TRBV5-1 and TRBJ1-2; TRBD1 matches 8 bases. CDR3 size: 12 residues. Germline V gene data show CDR1 as SGHRS and CDR2 as YFSETQ. Losses at the gene ends were 3 bases for V and 8 bases for J; bases not matched to a gene: 3. CDR3 DNA sequence: TGCGCCAGCAGCTCGGACAGGGAAGGCTACACCTTC. Its translation: CASSSDREGYTF.

This chain uses TRBV6-2 or TRBV6-3 with TRBJ2-1; 10 positions match TRBD2. The CDR3 runs to 19 residues. The germline gives CDR1 MNHEY, CDR2 SVGEGT. After removal of 2 bases from V and 4 bases from J, the junction contained 14 bases not matched to a gene. CDR3 nucleotide sequence: TGTGCCAGCAGTTACCCTCGGGGTAGCGGGAGGATGCTTTACAATGAGCAGTTCTTC. Its translation is CASSYPRGSGRMLYNEQFF.

This chain connects TRBV6-5 to TRBJ1-5, with TRBD1 matching over 9 bases. The CDR3 is 15 amino acids. Germline V gives CDR1 MNHEY, CDR2 SVGAGI. V shed 6 bases, J shed 2 bases, and the junction held 5 bases outside the gene matches. The CDR3 DNA is TGTGCCAGCAGGGGACAGGGTTTCGGCAATCAGCCCCAGCATTTT. Translating it yields CASRGQGFGNQPQHF.